The clone carrying this T cell receptor (beta chain) was counted a few times. No antigen is known for it. Time point reported: newly diagnosed GD, antithyroid drugs for less than 3 months. Following extraction of RNA from PBMCs, that RNA was used to make the TCR library. The sample is drawn from a study of regulatory T cells in long-lasting Graves disease. Combining iRepertoire HTBI primers with Arm-PCR of CDR3 regions, the authors built TCR beta libraries. Each CDR3 protein gets one entry after TCRdb re-called the multiplex PCR reads with MiXCR. Here the sample spans around 400,000 distinct CDR3 sequences, roughly a sixth being singletons. Study-level results: Patients whose Graves' disease persisted exhibited lower TCR diversity than those newly diagnosed.

The CDR3 is 17 amino acids. The V end lost 1 base, the J end lost 2 bases, and 15 bases lay between the germline ends. The germline V gene has CDR1 LGHNA and CDR2 YNFKEQ. The receptor's source is a female donor with Graves disease. The rearrangement links TRBV4-2 to TRBJ2-4, with D possibly TRBD1 on 6 matching bases. The sample consisted of peripheral blood mononuclear cells (PBMCs), taken at new diagnosis, from a patient treated with antithyroid drugs. The CDR3 is CASSQVEGDITKNIQYF. For the CDR3, the DNA is TGTGCCAGCAGCCAAGTCGAGGGGGATATTACCAAAAACATTCAGTACTTC.